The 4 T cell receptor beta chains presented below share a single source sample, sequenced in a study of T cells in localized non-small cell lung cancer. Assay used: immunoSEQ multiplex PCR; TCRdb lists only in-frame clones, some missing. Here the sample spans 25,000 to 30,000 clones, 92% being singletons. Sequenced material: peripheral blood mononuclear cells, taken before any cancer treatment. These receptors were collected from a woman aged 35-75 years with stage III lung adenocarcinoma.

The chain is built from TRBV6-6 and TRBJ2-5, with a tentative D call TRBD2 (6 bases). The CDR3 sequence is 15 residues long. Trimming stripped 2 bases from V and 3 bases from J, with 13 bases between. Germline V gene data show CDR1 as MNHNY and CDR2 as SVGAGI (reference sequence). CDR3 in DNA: TGTGCCAGCAGTTACCTCGGGGGTGTCGAAGAGACCCAGTACTTC. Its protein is CASSYLGGVEETQYF.

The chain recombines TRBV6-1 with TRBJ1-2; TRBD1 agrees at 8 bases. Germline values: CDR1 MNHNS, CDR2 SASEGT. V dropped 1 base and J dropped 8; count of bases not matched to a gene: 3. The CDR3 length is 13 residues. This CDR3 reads CASSEGTGKGYTF. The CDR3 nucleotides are TGTGCCAGCAGTGAAGGGACAGGGAAGGGCTACACCTTC.

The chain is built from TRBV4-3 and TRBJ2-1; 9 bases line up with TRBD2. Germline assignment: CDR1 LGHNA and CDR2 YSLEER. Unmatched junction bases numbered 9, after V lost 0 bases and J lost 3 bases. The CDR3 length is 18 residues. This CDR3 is CASSQDPVTSGYYNEQFF. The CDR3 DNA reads TGCGCCAGCAGCCAAGATCCCGTGACTAGCGGCTACTACAATGAGCAGTTCTTC.

The CDR3 spells CASSEGQGKNEQFF. The CDR3 nucleotides read TGCGCCAGCAGTGAAGGACAGGGCAAGAATGAGCAGTTCTTC. J is TRBJ2-1 and V is TRBV10-1, with 8 bases aligning to TRBD1. Per germline, CDR1 WNHNN and CDR2 SYGVQD (reference sequence). With 3 bases clipped from V and 7 bases from J, the junction kept 5 bases outside the gene matches. The CDR3 totals 14 residues.